This T cell receptor beta chain stems from a study of cytomegalovirus exposure and HLA in healthy donors. Overall study: The study's early data release held 80 million to 95 million unique TCRs from HLA-typed donors.

PCR used 60 Vbeta primers and 13 Jbeta primers. Produced via immunoSEQ multiplex PCR; TCRdb's table is partial and in-frame only. The sample shows fewer than 350,000 clones, approximately 90% of them seen only once. The CDR3 is made up of 16 amino acids. V lost 5 bases to trimming and J lost 0 bases; unmatched junction nucleotides: 6. Germline values: CDR1 SGHAT, CDR2 FQNNGV. Overall study findings and caveats: Later findings reportedly placed an Asian-associated ancestry cluster below the approximately 670-donor mean for N-insertions.

Of note for this clone: No antigen is known for it.

The chain employs TRBV11-2 and TRBJ2-5; 10 nucleotides match TRBD1. Sample: PBMCs. This TCR came from a woman between 18 and 29 years old in good health and CMV-seronegative. CDR3 sequence: CASSRWTGGNQETQYF. CDR3 coding DNA: TGTGCCAGCAGCCGATGGACAGGGGGGAACCAAGAGACCCAGTACTTC.